Listed here are 30 T cell receptor beta chains from one sample, sequenced in a study of Graves' ophthalmopathy and Graves' hyperthyroidism (dated by TCRdb to 2016 to 2019). The reads were generated on an Illumina HiSeq 2000. For repertoire sequencing, the TCR beta CDR3 regions were amplified from RNA transcripts. The first round was an RT-PCR using HTBI primers with the Qiagen OneStep RT-PCR kit, and this first round was followed by a second-round multiplex PCR, then size selection and purification. TCRdb applied fastp at Q25 and MiXCR to the public reads, then kept only in-frame beta chains. Identical CDR3 proteins give one entry, which carries the most common genes and DNA. The table for this sample lists about 370,000 distinct CDR3 sequences; 17% of them were counted only once. Jointly, the top ten make up 2.4% of the sample. The sequencing input was peripheral blood. The receptors shown here come from an adult woman with stable Graves' hyperthyroidism.

This clonotype came up many times. The chain uses TRBV6-1 and TRBJ2-5, with a possible D match to TRBD1 (6 bases). CDR1 is MNHNS and CDR2 is SASEGT in the germline V gene. The CDR3 extends over 15 amino acids. Between the trimmed V and J ends, which lost 6 bases and 2 bases, there was a span of 16 bases. The CDR3 DNA follows: TGTGCCAGCAGGTCGAGAGGACAGTCTCAAGAGACCCAGTACTTC. Its translation is CASRSRGQSQETQYF.

The table lists this clonotype with many counts. This chain links TRBV7-2 with TRBJ2-7; no clear D. Germline-derived CDR1 and CDR2 are SGHTA and FQGNSA. This CDR3 region has 13 residues. The ends were cut back, 0 bases at V and 6 bases at J, with 9 bases in the middle. CDR3 DNA: TGTGCCAGCAGCTTAGCGCCAGGTAGCGAGCAGTACTTC. Its translation is CASSLAPGSEQYF.

J is TRBJ2-5 and V is TRBV6-1; 8 bases are shared with TRBD2. In germline, CDR1 is MNHNS, CDR2 SASEGT. This CDR3 is built from 14 residues. After removal of 4 bases from V and 5 bases from J, the junction contained 6 bases not matched to a gene. CDR3 coding DNA: TGTGCCAGCAGTGGGGCGGGGGGATACGAGACCCAGTACTTC. This translates into CASSGAGGYETQYF.

In its sample, this clonotype was seen many times. The V gene is TRBV28, the J gene TRBJ2-5, with D possibly being TRBD1 (6 bases). This CDR3 contains 17 residues. V was pared by 2 bases and J by 0 bases, with 16 bases between. Germline lookup yields CDR1 MDHEN and CDR2 SYDVKM. The CDR3, as DNA: TGTGCCAGCAGTTTACCACAGGGAGAATGGAACCAAGAGACCCAGTACTTC. Translating gives CASSLPQGEWNQETQYF.

DNA of the CDR3: TGTGCCAGCAGCCAACGGGCATTGAACACCGGGGAGCTGTTTTTT. This sequence encodes CASSQRALNTGELFF. The chain links TRBV3-1 to TRBJ2-2; no clear D gene. Deletions cut 2 bases from V and 1 base from J, with 8 bases between. CDR1 is LGHDT, CDR2 YNNKEL, per germline (reference sequence). This CDR3 spans 15 amino acids. Based on the CDR3 plus reference TRBV3-1 and TRBJ2-2, the full variable domain is DTAVSQTPKYLVTQMGNDKSIKCEQNLGHDTMYWYKQDSKKFLKIMFSYNNKELIINETVPNRFSPKSPDKAHLNLHINSLELGDSAVYFCASSQRALNTGELFFGEGSRLTVL.

This clonotype was detected many times. The chain combines TRBV5-1 with TRBJ1-3, with no clear D. The CDR3 has 15 amino acids. Germline V gives CDR1 SGHRS, CDR2 YFSETQ. Trimming took off 3 bases at V and 5 bases at J, with 15 bases between the two ends. CDR3 bases: TGCGCCAGCAGCTCTGTGCAGACTGGTCGAAACACCATATATTTT. Translation: CASSSVQTGRNTIYF.

This sequence joins TRBV5-5 and TRBJ1-5; D possibly corresponds to TRBD1 (5 bases). Germline CDR1 and CDR2: SGHKS and YYEKEE (reference sequence). The CDR3 has 13 residues. The ends were cut back, 1 base at V and 8 bases at J, with 10 bases in the middle. This CDR3 reads CASSLWGSEPQHF. The DNA of the CDR3 is TGTGCCAGCAGCTTGTGGGGGAGCGAGCCCCAGCATTTT. The full variable domain, its missing parts supplied by reference TRBV5-5 and TRBJ1-5, is DAGVTQSPTHLIKTRGQQVTLRCSPISGHKSVSWYQQVLGQGPQFIFQYYEKEERGRGNFPDRFSARQFPNYSSELNVNALLLGDSALYLCASSLWGSEPQHFGDGTRLSIL.

This clonotype was detected many times. The V and J genes are TRBV27 and TRBJ1-6, with TRBD1 matching over 10 bases. Germline V gene sequence: CDR1 MNHEY, CDR2 SMNVEV (reference sequence). There are 17 residues in the CDR3. V gave up 3 bases and J gave up 15 bases; unmatched junction bases: 17. CDR3 amino acids: CASSFWGGTGAKHLLHF. CDR3 DNA: TGTGCCAGCAGTTTTTGGGGGGGGACAGGGGCCAAACATCTCCTCCACTTT.

This clonotype was recorded many times. The chain combines TRBV20-1 with TRBJ2-5, with D perhaps TRBD2 (5 bases). CDR3 length: 13 amino acids. V lost 1 base and J 5 bases, leaving 11 bases between the germline ends. CDR1 DFQATT and CDR2 SNEGSKA come from the germline V gene (reference sequence). The chain's CDR3 is CSARVTGWETQYF. CDR3 nucleotides: TGCAGTGCTAGAGTCACGGGGTGGGAGACCCAGTACTTC.

This clonotype came up many times. This chain uses TRBV13 with TRBJ2-7; D might be TRBD2 (6 bases). The V gene's germline CDR1 is PRHDT and CDR2 FYEKMQ (reference sequence). With 6 bases removed from V and 2 bases from J, the gap between germline ends came to 14 bases. The CDR3 is 14 amino acids. Here the CDR3 reads CASRTGRGTYEQYF. Written as DNA, the CDR3 is TGTGCCAGCAGAACCGGACGGGGGACCTACGAGCAGTACTTC.

This clonotype was observed many times. The chain combines TRBV28 with TRBJ2-2; TRBD1 matches 8 bases. Germline values: CDR1 MDHEN, CDR2 SYDVKM. The CDR3 contains 15 residues. The junction had 4 bases not matched to a gene; V was cut back by 1 base and J by 6 bases. The CDR3 region has the DNA TGTGCCAGCAGTTTATCAGGGGGCCAGTCCGGGGAGCTGTTTTTT. Residues: CASSLSGGQSGELFF.

This clonotype was observed at least ten times. The chain links TRBV7-9 to TRBJ1-6, with 10 bases aligning to TRBD1. V was clipped by 5 bases and J by 4 bases; unmatched bases: 5. The CDR3 covers 16 residues. Germline V gene data show CDR1 as SEHNR and CDR2 as FQNEAQ (reference sequence). The CDR3 DNA is TGTGCCAGCAGCCCCGGGACAGGGGATTATAATTCACCCCTCCACTTT. It specifies CASSPGTGDYNSPLHF.

With regard to this clonotype: This could be a read error, since a much larger clone is one nucleotide away. The chain has TRBV13 and TRBJ2-7; D perhaps matches TRBD2 (5 bases). Germline V gene sequence: CDR1 PRHDT, CDR2 FYEKMQ (reference sequence). This CDR3 spans 13 amino acids. The CDR3 here is CASTFRGGYEPYF. CDR3 bases: TGTGCCAGCACCTTCCGAGGAGGATACGAGCCGTACTTC. The variable domain in full, completed from reference TRBV13 and TRBJ2-7, reads AAGVIQSPRHLIKEKRETATLKCYPIPRHDTVYWYQQGPGQDPQFLISFYEKMQSDKGSIPDRFSAQQFSDYHSELNMSSLELGDSALYFCASTFRGGYEPYFGPGTRLTVT.

The V gene is TRBV6-4, the J gene TRBJ2-5; D gene uncertain. Germline values: CDR1 MRHNA, CDR2 SNTAGT. The CDR3 covers 13 residues. Trimming took off 3 bases at V and 2 bases at J, with 7 bases between the two ends. The CDR3 is CASSDAEQETQYF. DNA for the CDR3: TGTGCCAGCAGTGATGCGGAACAAGAGACCCAGTACTTC.

On this clonotype: The junction departs from germline at one end; a sequencing error may be responsible. The chain couples TRBV4-1 to TRBJ2-5; a possible D gene is TRBD2 (6 bases). Germline CDR1 is MGHRA and CDR2 is YSYEKL. The CDR3 consists of 13 residues. The CDR3 DNA sequence: TGTGCCATCATCCAAATAGCGGTCGAGACCCAGTACTTC. It is translated as CAIIQIAVETQYF.

This clonotype came up many times. CDR3 region: CATSSRTSGSYEQYF. In nucleotides, the CDR3 is TGTGCCACCAGCAGCCGGACTAGCGGATCCTACGAGCAGTACTTC. The chain has TRBV15 and TRBJ2-7, with 10 nucleotides matching TRBD2. The germline CDR1 and CDR2 sequences are LNHNV and YYDKDF (reference sequence). CDR3 length: 15 amino acids. V trimming: 3 bases; J trimming: 1 base; junction bases outside the gene matches: 3.

At least ten counts were recorded for this clonotype. V usage is TRBV19 and J usage is TRBJ1-1; 7 bases are a match to TRBD1. The CDR3 spans 15 residues. The V and J ends lost 5 bases and 1 base, in that order; junction bases with no gene match: 7. Germline CDR1 and CDR2: LNHDA and SQIVND (reference sequence). CDR3 DNA: TGTGCCAGTAGTGTTCGGACAGGCCAGAACACTGAAGCTTTCTTT. Translating gives CASSVRTGQNTEAFF. Complete variable domain (other parts from reference TRBV19 and TRBJ1-1): DGGITQSPKYLFRKEGQNVTLSCEQNLNHDAMYWYRQDPGQGLRLIYYSQIVNDFQKGDIAEGYSVSREKKESFPLTVTSAQKNPTAFYLCASSVRTGQNTEAFFGQGTRLTVV.

This clonotype was counted many times. The rearrangement links TRBV6-5 to TRBJ2-7; 7 positions match TRBD1. From germline, CDR1 is MNHEY and CDR2 SVGAGI. The CDR3 has 13 amino acids. V dropped 6 bases and J dropped 4; count of bases not matched to a gene: 6. The CDR3 DNA reads as TGTGCCAGCAGACGGGACAGTCTGTACGAGCAGTACTTC. Its translation: CASRRDSLYEQYF.

This clonotype was recorded many times. The chain is built from TRBV20-1 and TRBJ2-7, with a weak D call TRBD1 (5 bases). V gave up 3 bases and J gave up 1 base, with 7 bases separating them. The germline CDR1 and CDR2 sequences are DFQATT and SNEGSKA (reference sequence). CDR3 length equals 12 residues. CDR3 protein: CSASTGSYEQYF. CDR3 DNA: TGCAGTGCTAGCACAGGATCCTACGAGCAGTACTTC.

This clonotype was detected many times. Possible read error: a much larger clone is one base away. The chain carries TRBV15 and TRBJ1-6, with a possible D match to TRBD1 (6 bases). Per germline, CDR1 LNHNV and CDR2 YYDKDF (reference sequence). This CDR3 contains 14 residues. In nucleotides, the CDR3 is TGTGCCACCTCCGAACAGGGACTTAATTCACACCTCCACTTT. Its translation is CATSEQGLNSHLHF.

This clonotype has at least ten counts. The rearrangement links TRBV2 to TRBJ2-5; D gene uncertain. Germline values: CDR1 SNHLY, CDR2 FYNNEI. There are 12 residues in the CDR3. V shed 7 bases and J shed 6 bases, with 12 bases lying between them. The CDR3 loop is CASKINRQTQYF. As DNA, the CDR3 is TGTGCCAGCAAAATAAATCGACAGACCCAGTACTTC. The full variable domain, its missing parts supplied by reference TRBV2 and TRBJ2-5, is EPEVTQTPSHQVTQMGQEVILRCVPISNHLYFYWYRQILGQKVEFLVSFYNNEISEKSEIFDDQFSVERPDGSNFTLKIRSTKLEDSAMYFCASKINRQTQYFGPGTRLLVL.

The V call is TRBV29-1, the J call TRBJ1-2, with D perhaps TRBD1 (6 bases). Trimming removed 5 bases at V and 2 bases at J, with 6 bases between. Germline CDR1 SQVTM, CDR2 ANQGSEA. The CDR3 has 11 residues. Here the CDR3 DNA reads TGCAGCGTTACAGGGAACTATGGCTACACCTTC. Its translation is CSVTGNYGYTF.

This clonotype has at least ten counts. The chain recombines TRBV11-3 with TRBJ2-7, with 13 nucleotides matching TRBD2. J gave up 4 bases and V 5 bases, and 11 bases lay outside the gene matches. The CDR3 is 17 amino acids. Germline values: CDR1 SGHNT, CDR2 YENEEA. The DNA for the CDR3 is TGTGCCAGCAGCCTCCTCGGGACTAGCGGGACCCAATACGAGCAGTACTTC. Protein: CASSLLGTSGTQYEQYF.

V and J are TRBV27 and TRBJ1-6, with D perhaps matching TRBD1 (5 bases). In germline, CDR1 is MNHEY, CDR2 SMNVEV (reference sequence). Trimming shortened V by 3 bases and J by 9 bases, and 27 bases separated the two germline ends. The CDR3 length is 19 residues. This CDR3 is CASSFGVGSSTGRGSPLHF. The CDR3 bases are TGTGCCAGCAGTTTTGGAGTGGGTTCCTCAACGGGACGGGGTTCACCCCTCCACTTT.

This clonotype was seen repeatedly, ten times or more. V and J are TRBV28 and TRBJ2-7; 9 nucleotides line up with TRBD2. Germline trimming cut 8 bases from V and 1 base from J; bases unmatched to any gene: 6. Per germline, CDR1 MDHEN and CDR2 SYDVKM. The CDR3 loop spans 14 amino acids. Here the CDR3 reads CASLNSGGSYEQYF. CDR3 coding DNA: TGTGCCAGCCTGAATAGCGGGGGATCCTACGAGCAGTACTTC.

This clonotype was found many times. The chain couples TRBV6-5 to TRBJ2-5; D is undetermined. The CDR3 is made up of 12 amino acids. V dropped 2 bases and J dropped 7 bases, with 8 bases sitting between them. Germline V gene lookup returns CDR1 MNHEY and CDR2 SVGAGI. The CDR3 sequence is CASSYPLRTQYF. The DNA for the CDR3 is TGTGCCAGCAGTTACCCCCTGCGGACCCAGTACTTC.

This chain links TRBV30 with TRBJ1-1, with a weak D call TRBD1 (5 bases). Germline V CDR1 and CDR2: GTSNPN, SVGIG (reference sequence). The CDR3 is 13 residues long. V was pared by 2 bases and J by 8 bases, with 15 bases between. The DNA of the CDR3 is TGTGCCTGGAGTAGGGGCGGCCAGCGGGAAGCTTTCTTT. Its protein is CAWSRGGQREAFF. The entire variable domain, with the rest obtained from reference TRBV30 and TRBJ1-1, is as follows: SQTIHQWPATLVQPVGSPLSLECTVEGTSNPNLYWYRQAAGRGLQLLFYSVGIGQISSEVPQNLSASRPQDRQFILSSKKLLLSDSGFYLCAWSRGGQREAFFGQGTRLTVV.

This clonotype occurred once. The chain joins TRBV6-1 to TRBJ2-2; TRBD2 aligns across 11 bases. V lost 6 bases and J lost 3; bases outside the gene matches: 9. CDR3 length equals 17 residues. Germline values: CDR1 MNHNS, CDR2 SASEGT. The CDR3: CASSPGLAGLDTGELFF. The CDR3 DNA sequence: TGTGCCAGCAGCCCAGGACTAGCGGGTCTGGACACCGGGGAGCTGTTTTTT.

This clonotype was counted ten times or more. The V gene is TRBV12-5, the J gene TRBJ2-5; tentatively, D is TRBD2 (5 bases). Trimming removed 0 bases at V and 2 bases at J, with 16 bases between. Germline CDR1 LGHNT, CDR2 FRNRAP. This CDR3 is built from 17 residues. The CDR3 sequence is CASGLVLTGVLQETQYF. CDR3 DNA sequence: TGTGCTAGTGGTTTGGTCCTAACCGGGGTGCTTCAAGAGACCCAGTACTTC.

This clonotype was counted many times. The rearrangement uses TRBV27 and TRBJ2-5; TRBD1 matches 8 bases. Per the germline V gene, CDR1 is MNHEY and CDR2 is SMNVEV (reference sequence). V was clipped by 0 bases and J by 5 bases; unmatched bases: 5. The CDR3 runs to 15 residues. CDR3 bases: TGTGCCAGCAGTTTATCGGCAGGGGGCTTTGAGACCCAGTACTTC. Translation gives CASSLSAGGFETQYF.